What follows describes a single T cell receptor beta chain. This record belongs to a study of beta chain features in type 1 diabetes. Study-level background: Examination covered around 98,000,000 sorted cells spanning all samples.

The whole isolated RNA underwent reverse transcription, so sequencing captured expressed TCRB transcripts. Measured with immunoSEQ multiplex PCR; TCRdb has only the in-frame clones, and not every one. The top ten clones hold approximately 0.099% of a sample with under 800,000 clones, around a sixth of them seen once. CDR1 is SGHAT and CDR2 is FQNNGV in the germline V gene. The V and J ends lost 5 bases and 1 base respectively, with 24 bases between them. The CDR3 spans 19 residues. The rearrangement joins TRBV11-2 to TRBJ2-1; TRBD1 or TRBD2 may be the D gene (5 bases each). This clonotype was sampled from a man aged 18 to 30 in good health. Material for sequencing was naive CD4+ T cells from blood. CDR3 nucleotides: TGTGCCAGCAGCCCGACGGACTTAGGGACCGGTATATCCTACAATGAGCAGTTCTTC. Its protein product is CASSPTDLGTGISYNEQFF.